Below, 22 T cell receptor beta chains from the same sample are listed, as sequenced in a study of blood T cell repertoires in COVID-19. This table comes from immunoSEQ multiplex PCR, and its TCRdb copy is limited to in-frame clones, with some not included. The data show some 170,000 clones, roughly 88% seen once. The sample comprised peripheral blood. These receptors came from a woman older than 75 with active or convalescent COVID-19.

The chain employs TRBV12-3 or TRBV12-4 and TRBJ1-2; the match to TRBD1 covers 7 bases. Losses at the gene ends were 6 bases for V and 4 bases for J; bases not matched to a gene: 5. The CDR3 is made up of 13 amino acids. The CDR3 region is CASRPGGSYGYTF. CDR3 coding DNA: TGTGCCAGCAGACCAGGGGGTAGCTATGGCTACACCTTC.

This CDR3 is CASSDLGGPNSPLHF. DNA of the CDR3: TGCGCCAGCAGTGATCTGGGCGGGCCAAATTCACCCCTCCACTTT. The chain links TRBV10-2 to TRBJ1-6; D is unresolved. This CDR3 has 15 residues. Germline V lookup: CDR1 WSHSY, CDR2 SAAADI. The germline V and J ends were trimmed by 3 bases and 7 bases, with 13 bases remaining between them.

The chain employs TRBV19 and TRBJ1-5; 8 bases are shared with TRBD1. V shed 5 bases, J shed 3 bases, and the junction held 12 bases outside the gene matches. CDR1 and CDR2 (germline): LNHDA, SQIVND (reference sequence). The CDR3 runs to 17 residues. As DNA, the CDR3 is TGTGCCAGTAGTCGGGCGCGAGGACAGGGACACAATCAGCCCCAGCATTTT. Translated, it gives CASSRARGQGHNQPQHF.

The rearrangement uses TRBV3-1 (or the pseudogene TRBV3-2) and TRBJ2-7; D remains ambiguous. CDR3 size: 12 residues. Per the germline V gene, CDR1 is LGHDT and CDR2 is YNNKEL (reference sequence). Trimming removed 1 base at V and 3 bases at J, with 4 bases between. The CDR3 DNA reads as TGTGCCAGCAGCCAAGCCCACTACGAGCAGTACTTC. Its translation: CASSQAHYEQYF.

V and J are TRBV6-5 and TRBJ1-1, with D perhaps TRBD1 (5 bases). The CDR3 has 12 residues. Germline V gene data show CDR1 as MNHEY and CDR2 as SVGAGI. Trimming stripped 2 bases from V and 7 bases from J, with 8 bases between. CDR3 protein: CASSYTTGEAFF. The CDR3 DNA is TGTGCCAGCAGTTACACAACAGGTGAAGCTTTCTTT.

The chain joins TRBV6-5 to TRBJ1-6; D may be TRBD1 (6 bases). Trimming removed 6 bases at V and 3 bases at J, with 12 bases between. The CDR3 contains 15 residues. Germline lookup yields CDR1 MNHEY and CDR2 SVGAGI. As DNA, the CDR3 is TGTGCCAGCAGCTCAGGACAGCTCTATAATTCACCCCTCCACTTT. Translating it yields CASSSGQLYNSPLHF.

The CDR3 protein is CASGLPGTMNTEAFF. Here the CDR3 DNA reads TGTGCTAGTGGCCTCCCCGGGACAATGAACACTGAAGCTTTCTTT. The chain is built from TRBV12-5 and TRBJ1-1; possible D gene TRBD1, 6 bases. Trimming shortened V by 6 bases and J by 0 bases, and 14 bases separated the two germline ends. This CDR3 has 15 amino acids. Per the germline V gene, CDR1 is LGHNT and CDR2 is FRNRAP.

This sequence joins TRBV4-2 and TRBJ2-6; 8 nucleotides match TRBD2. The junction had 7 bases not matched to a gene; V was cut back by 0 bases and J by 0 bases. Germline V lookup: CDR1 LGHNA, CDR2 YNFKEQ. This CDR3 spans 19 amino acids. The CDR3 sequence is CASSQDLVGTSSGANVLTF. For the CDR3, the DNA is TGTGCCAGCAGCCAAGATTTGGTAGGGACTAGCTCTGGGGCCAACGTCCTGACTTTC.

The J gene is TRBJ2-1, the V gene TRBV5-1; 8 bases are a match to TRBD2. The length of the CDR3 is 13 residues. Trimming took 4 bases from V and 6 from J; bases not matched to a gene: 3. Germline V gene lookup returns CDR1 SGHRS and CDR2 YFSETQ. CDR3 DNA: TGCGCCAGCAGCCGGGAGGGCAGCAATGAGCAGTTCTTC. Residues: CASSREGSNEQFF.

This clone has a single count. The genes are TRBV9 and TRBJ1-4; 8 bases align to TRBD1. With V trimmed by 4 bases and J by 7 bases, 6 bases remained unmatched. The length of the CDR3 is 14 residues. Germline CDR1 SGDLS, CDR2 YYNGEE. The CDR3 spells CASSPQGAGEKLFF. The CDR3, as DNA: TGTGCCAGCAGCCCTCAGGGGGCTGGTGAAAAACTGTTTTTT.

This chain uses TRBV21-1 with TRBJ1-2; the tabulated D call, TRBD1, remains unverified against the DNA. TRBV21-1 represents a pseudogene. The CDR3 contains 15 residues. The chain's CDR3 is CASSPGTANRYGYTF. The CDR3 DNA is TGTGCCAGCAGCCCCGGGACAGCTAACCGCTATGGCTACACCTTC.

This chain connects TRBV5-4 to TRBJ2-7; D not resolved. This CDR3 is built from 13 residues. The V end was cut by 0 bases, the J end by 1 base, with 5 bases between. The V gene's germline CDR1 is SGHNT and CDR2 YYREEE (reference sequence). DNA of the CDR3: TGTGCCAGCAGCTTGGGGCAGTCCTACGAGCAGTACTTC. It translates to CASSLGQSYEQYF. Complete variable domain (other parts from reference TRBV5-4 and TRBJ2-7): ETGVTQSPTHLIKTRGQQVTLRCSSQSGHNTVSWYQQALGQGPQFIFQYYREEENGRGNFPPRFSGLQFPNYSSELNVNALELDDSALYLCASSLGQSYEQYFGPGTRLTVT.

The V gene is TRBV6-5, the J gene TRBJ2-7, with D possibly being TRBD2 (6 bases). The CDR3 is 15 amino acids. With 0 bases removed from V and 2 bases from J, the gap between germline ends came to 11 bases. Germline V gene sequence: CDR1 MNHEY, CDR2 SVGAGI. In nucleotides, the CDR3 is TGTGCCAGCAGTTACTCATGGAGGGGAACCTACGAGCAGTACTTC. This gives the protein CASSYSWRGTYEQYF.

V usage is TRBV7-2 and J usage is TRBJ2-1; D is perhaps TRBD2 (5 bases). The CDR3 runs 17 residues. Trimming left V 5 bases short and J 3 bases short, with 20 bases between. Germline CDR1 SGHTA, CDR2 FQGNSA. The CDR3 DNA is TGTGCCAGCAGCCCGCAAGTGAGGGCCGAAAACTACAATGAGCAGTTCTTC. Protein sequence: CASSPQVRAENYNEQFF.

The J gene is TRBJ1-3, the V gene TRBV11-2; D might be TRBD1 (6 bases). The CDR3 is 13 amino acids. Germline values: CDR1 SGHAT, CDR2 FQNNGV. V shed 8 bases and J shed 4 bases, with 12 bases lying between them. CDR3 loop: CASVPGAGNTIYF. In nucleotides, the CDR3 is TGTGCCAGCGTGCCAGGGGCAGGAAACACCATATATTTT.

The chain uses TRBV18 and TRBJ1-5, with D unclear. Germline V gene lookup returns CDR1 KGHSH and CDR2 LQKENI. This CDR3 is 14 amino acids long. V lost 5 bases and J 6 bases, leaving 14 bases between the germline ends. CDR3 coding DNA: TGTGCCAGCTCAGCTCCAGGAATCAGTCAGCCCCAGCATTTT. It translates to CASSAPGISQPQHF.

The gene calls are TRBV7-2 and TRBJ2-1, with D perhaps matching TRBD2 (6 bases). Germline V gene sequence: CDR1 SGHTA, CDR2 FQGNSA. Trimming stripped 5 bases from V and 2 bases from J, with 13 bases between. The CDR3 is made up of 15 amino acids. The chain's CDR3 is CASSQGGATYNEQFF. CDR3 coding DNA: TGTGCCAGCAGCCAGGGAGGAGCCACCTACAATGAGCAGTTCTTC. The complete variable domain, with remaining parts taken from reference TRBV7-2 and TRBJ2-1, reads GAGVSQSPSNKVTEKGKDVELRCDPISGHTALYWYRQSLGQGLEFLIYFQGNSAPDKSGLPSDRFSAERTGGSVSTLTIQRTQQEDSAVYLCASSQGGATYNEQFFGPGTRLTVL.

In this sample, this clone turned up a few times. V and J are TRBV7-9 and TRBJ2-7; 8 nucleotides match TRBD2. The V segment lost 5 bases and the J segment 3 bases; nucleotides outside the gene matches: 6. This CDR3 comprises 14 residues. Germline values: CDR1 SEHNR, CDR2 FQNEAQ (reference sequence). Here the CDR3 reads CASSPDGGGYEQYF. The CDR3, as DNA: TGTGCCAGCAGCCCCGACGGGGGGGGCTACGAGCAGTACTTC.

This chain's CDR3 is CASSSTGVGYTF. In DNA form, the CDR3 reads TGTGCCAGCAGTTCTACAGGGGTTGGCTACACCTTC. The chain combines TRBV12-3 or TRBV12-4 with TRBJ1-2, with 7 bases matching TRBD1. This CDR3 region has 12 residues. Unmatched junction bases numbered 3, after V lost 4 bases and J lost 7 bases.

This clone has a handful of counts. The J gene is TRBJ2-1, the V gene TRBV27, with TRBD1 matching over 8 bases. The germline CDR1 and CDR2 sequences are MNHEY and SMNVEV (reference sequence). The CDR3 is 15 residues long. V lost 5 bases, J lost 9 bases, and 12 bases stayed unmatched. CDR3 sequence reads: CASSPRTGNSGEQFF. The CDR3 DNA reads TGTGCCAGCAGTCCCCGGACAGGGAATTCTGGTGAGCAGTTCTTC.

This chain links TRBV12-5 with TRBJ1-1; D is uncertain. Germline CDR1 and CDR2: LGHNT and FRNRAP. This CDR3 contains 13 residues. V was cut by 8 bases and J by 5 bases, with 15 bases left in between. Here the CDR3 DNA reads TGTGCTAGTCGGCCCCGCGAGAGGACTGAAGCTTTCTTT. This gives the protein CASRPRERTEAFF.

This clone was seen more than once but under ten times. V and J are TRBV6-2 or TRBV6-3 and TRBJ1-4, with a tentative D call TRBD1 (6 bases). Trimming cost V 6 bases and J 0 bases, with 14 bases left between them. The germline V gene has CDR1 MNHEY and CDR2 SVGEGT. The CDR3 extends over 16 amino acids. The CDR3 loop is CASSSADSSTNEKLFF. CDR3 nucleotides: TGTGCCAGCAGCTCAGCGGACAGTTCAACTAATGAAAAACTGTTTTTT.